Below, 3 T cell receptor beta chains from the same sample are listed, as sequenced in a study of T cells in narcolepsy. The method was immunoSEQ multiplex PCR; TCRdb's version includes in-frame clones alone and lacks a portion of them. The table has some 22,000 clones, approximately 85% seen once. The material sequenced was memory (CD45RA-) CD4+ T cells from blood. These receptor sequences come from a human donor in good health.

The chain employs TRBV5-1 and TRBJ2-2; D ambiguous. The CDR3 totals 12 residues. The V gene's germline CDR1 is SGHRS and CDR2 YFSETQ. V dropped 3 bases and J dropped 9 bases, with 9 bases sitting between them. CDR3 loop: CASSSAVRELFF. The CDR3 DNA reads as TGCGCCAGCAGCTCTGCAGTCAGGGAGCTGTTTTTT.

Comment on this clone: At one end the junction does not follow the germline gene, possibly because of a read error. The same CDR3 also results from other DNA sequences found in this sample. This sequence joins TRBV15 and TRBJ2-2, with TRBD2 matching over 7 bases. Germline V gives CDR1 LNHNV, CDR2 YYDKDF (reference sequence). This CDR3 spans 16 amino acids. The CDR3 is CATSLGPGRDTGELFF. In DNA, the CDR3 is TGCGCCACCAGCCTAGGGCCAGGGAGGGACACCGGGGAGCTGTTTTTT.

With respect to this clone: The same CDR3 also results from other DNA sequences found in this sample. The chain links TRBV10-3 to TRBJ2-3; 8 bases are a match to TRBD2. The CDR3 sequence is 15 residues long. The ends lost 10 bases at V and 0 bases at J; junction bases unmatched: 9. CDR1 and CDR2 (germline): ENHRY, SYGVKD. The CDR3 reads CATSSGGRSTDTQYF. DNA of the CDR3: TGTGCCACGAGTTCGGGGGGGCGAAGCACAGATACGCAGTATTTT.